This T cell receptor (beta chain) was obtained from a study of blood T cells in healthy people across ages. Findings and caveats of the study: The lack of PBMC sorting stopped any conclusive naive versus antigen-experienced comparison. One million T cells yielded diversity estimates that were considered underestimates.

Germline V gene sequence: CDR1 SGHAT, CDR2 FQNNGV. V was pared by 7 bases and J by 7 bases, with 23 bases between. There are 15 residues in the CDR3. Comments on this clonotype: Its antigen is undetermined.

The sample, approximately 10 milliliters of peripheral blood, was drawn from each donor. With a J-beta primer mix and a sample-barcoded 5' primer, a second PCR ran 7 to 11 cycles. Every sample produced at least 3 million CDR3-containing paired-end reads. TCRdb itself ran the 5' RACE reads through MiXCR, one entry per CDR3 protein. The sample carries hundreds of thousands of distinct CDR3 sequences, about 50% recorded once. The sequence was collected from a woman aged 80 or over in good health. The rearrangement links TRBV11-2 to TRBJ2-7; either TRBD1 or TRBD2 may supply D (6 bases each). The material sequenced was blood. The DNA for the CDR3 is TGTGCCAGCACCCCGGCGGGACGAGGGGACAATGAGCAGTACTTC. Encoded protein: CASTPAGRGDNEQYF.